This T cell receptor beta chain was captured in a study of Graves' ophthalmopathy and Graves' hyperthyroidism. Broader study findings: The study's model predicted ophthalmopathy progression at 70.59% sensitivity and around 75% specificity. Sensitivity reached 87.88% and specificity over 65% for a 13-signature model separating ophthalmopathy from stable hyperthyroidism.

TCR beta CDR3 regions were amplified from RNA transcripts. Second-round multiplex PCR came after first-round RT-PCR with HTBI primers. TCRdb re-called the multiplex PCR reads through MiXCR, storing one row per CDR3 protein. Of 300,000 to 450,000 distinct CDR3 sequences in the sample, about a sixth were seen once. Researchers classed hyperthyroidism as stable given no ophthalmopathy within 18 months of follow-up. The study recruited hyperthyroidism patients aged 18 to 65 who were newly diagnosed, under 2 months' duration. CDR1 is SGHAT, CDR2 FQNNGV, per germline. The CDR3 covers 13 residues. V was trimmed by 3 bases and J by 5 bases, leaving 10 bases between them. In the case of this clonotype: Its antigen is not identified.

This receptor was taken from an adult woman with stable Graves' hyperthyroidism. J is TRBJ2-5 and V is TRBV11-2; possible D gene TRBD1, 6 bases. Source material: peripheral blood. This chain's CDR3 is CASSFNTGETQYF. The CDR3 region has the DNA TGTGCCAGCAGCTTCAACACAGGGGAGACCCAGTACTTC.